This T cell receptor beta chain was sequenced during a study of PD-1 blockade in classical Hodgkin lymphoma. Study-wide results and limits: CD4+ TCR diversity, unlike CD8+, climbed significantly by C4D1. The baseline diversity of complete responders showed similarity to that of newly diagnosed patients. What drove the repertoire differences, possibly disease activity or prior therapy, has not been defined.

Details on this clone: As yet, its antigen is unknown.

Assay: immunoSEQ multiplex PCR; the TCRdb copy retains only in-frame clones and omits some. The repertoire consists of tens of thousands of clones, with about nine tenths occurring once and the leading ten covering under 3.5%. The length of the CDR3 is 16 residues. Trimming left V 5 bases short and J 6 bases short, with 22 bases between. In germline, CDR1 is LNHNV, CDR2 YYDKDF (reference sequence). Time point: cycle 4 day 1 (C4D1), after more than five weeks of nivolumab. Each and every patient relapsed after autologous stem cell transplantation, and patients got differing brentuximab vedotin exposure. Complete response, partial response or progressive disease were the best responses.

Sequences were derived from peripheral blood mononuclear cells (PBMCs), sampled before the fourth cycle of nivolumab. This clonotype was obtained from a human donor with classical Hodgkin lymphoma. The chain combines TRBV15 with TRBJ1-2; perhaps TRBD1 as D (6 bases). CDR3 protein: CATSLEIEVGAHGYTF. Here the CDR3 DNA reads TGTGCCACCAGCTTAGAGATCGAGGTGGGGGCTCATGGCTACACCTTC.